This T cell receptor (beta chain) was obtained from a study of blood T cell repertoires in COVID-19. Overall study context: The United States, Italy and Spain were the sources of the acute and convalescent COVID-19 samples.

Original processing methods: Amplifying reference gene primers gave estimates of nucleated cell counts. Sequencing was performed with immunoSEQ multiplex PCR; in TCRdb, only in-frame clones are kept and a portion is missing. D and trimming were read from the DNA, whereas the V and J calls and clone size are those reported in that table. This sample yields about 270,000 clones, of which approximately 90% are seen a single time; around 2.8% belongs to the top ten. V shed 5 bases and J shed 0 bases, with 21 bases lying between them. Germline V gene data show CDR1 as MNHEY and CDR2 as SMNVEV (reference sequence). The CDR3 has 18 amino acids.

The J gene is TRBJ2-3, the V gene TRBV27, with D uncertain. Sample: PBMCs or T cells enriched from blood (not recorded which). The sequence was collected from a man aged 40-49 years who had been exposed to COVID-19. The CDR3 here is CASSPLILSDSSTDTQYF. The CDR3 DNA sequence: TGTGCCAGCAGTCCTCTTATTTTGAGTGATTCTAGCACAGATACGCAGTATTTT.